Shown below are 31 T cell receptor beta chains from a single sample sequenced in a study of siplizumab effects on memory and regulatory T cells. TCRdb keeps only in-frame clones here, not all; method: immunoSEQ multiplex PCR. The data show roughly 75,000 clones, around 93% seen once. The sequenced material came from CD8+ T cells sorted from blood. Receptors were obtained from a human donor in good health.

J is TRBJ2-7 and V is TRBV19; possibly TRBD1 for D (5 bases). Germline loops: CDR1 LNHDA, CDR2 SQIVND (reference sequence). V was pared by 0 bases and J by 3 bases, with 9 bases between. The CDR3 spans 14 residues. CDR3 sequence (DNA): TGTGCCAGTAGTATAGACGCGACAGTCTACGAGCAGTACTTC. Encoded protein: CASSIDATVYEQYF.

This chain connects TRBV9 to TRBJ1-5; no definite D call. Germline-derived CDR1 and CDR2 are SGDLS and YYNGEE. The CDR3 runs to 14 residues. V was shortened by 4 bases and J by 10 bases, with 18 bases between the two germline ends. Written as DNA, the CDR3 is TGTGCCAGCAGCCGAGGATCGGGGAGTGATCCCCAGCATTTT. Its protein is CASSRGSGSDPQHF.

The chain's CDR3 is CAWSPRMGELFF. The DNA for the CDR3 is TGTGCCTGGAGTCCGCGGATGGGGGAGCTGTTTTTT. J is TRBJ2-2 and V is TRBV30; D is undetermined. The V gene's germline CDR1 is GTSNPN and CDR2 SVGIG (reference sequence). V lost 2 bases and J lost 8, with 9 bases in between. The length of the CDR3 is 12 residues.

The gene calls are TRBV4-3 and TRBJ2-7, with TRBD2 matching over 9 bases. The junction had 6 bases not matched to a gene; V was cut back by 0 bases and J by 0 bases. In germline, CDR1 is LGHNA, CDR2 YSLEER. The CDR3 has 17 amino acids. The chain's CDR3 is CASSQDRGSGGSYEQYF. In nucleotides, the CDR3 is TGCGCCAGCAGCCAAGATCGGGGTAGCGGGGGCTCCTACGAGCAGTACTTC.

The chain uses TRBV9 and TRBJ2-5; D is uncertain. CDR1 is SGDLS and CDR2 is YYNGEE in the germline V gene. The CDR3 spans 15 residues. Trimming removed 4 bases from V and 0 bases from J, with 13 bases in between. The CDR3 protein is CASSLTPTDQETQYF. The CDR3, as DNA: TGTGCCAGCAGCCTCACCCCGACGGACCAAGAGACCCAGTACTTC.

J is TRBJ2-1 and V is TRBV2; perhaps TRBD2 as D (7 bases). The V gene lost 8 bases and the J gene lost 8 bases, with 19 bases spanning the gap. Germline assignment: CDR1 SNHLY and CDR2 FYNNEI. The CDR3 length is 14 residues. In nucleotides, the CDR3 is TGTGCCAGCGTAAAGGAGGGGGGGTACCATGAGCAGTTCTTC. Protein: CASVKEGGYHEQFF.

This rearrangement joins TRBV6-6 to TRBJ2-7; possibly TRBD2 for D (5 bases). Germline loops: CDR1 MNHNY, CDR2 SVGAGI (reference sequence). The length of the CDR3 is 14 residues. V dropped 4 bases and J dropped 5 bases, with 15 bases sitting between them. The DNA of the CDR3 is TGTGCCAGCAGTTTAGGCGCGGGCATTGACGAGCAGTACTTC. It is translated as CASSLGAGIDEQYF.

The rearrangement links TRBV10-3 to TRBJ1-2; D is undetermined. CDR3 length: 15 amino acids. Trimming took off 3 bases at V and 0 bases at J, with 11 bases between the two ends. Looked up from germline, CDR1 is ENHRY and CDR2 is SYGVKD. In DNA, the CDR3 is TGTGCCATCAGTGATCTCGGAGTCGCTAACTATGGCTACACCTTC. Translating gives CAISDLGVANYGYTF.

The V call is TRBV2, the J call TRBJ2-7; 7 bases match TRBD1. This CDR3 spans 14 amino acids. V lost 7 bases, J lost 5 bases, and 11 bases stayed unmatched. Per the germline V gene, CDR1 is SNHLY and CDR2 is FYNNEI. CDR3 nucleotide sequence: TGTGCCAGCACCAAGACAGGGCCGGGCGACGAGCAGTACTTC. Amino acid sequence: CASTKTGPGDEQYF.

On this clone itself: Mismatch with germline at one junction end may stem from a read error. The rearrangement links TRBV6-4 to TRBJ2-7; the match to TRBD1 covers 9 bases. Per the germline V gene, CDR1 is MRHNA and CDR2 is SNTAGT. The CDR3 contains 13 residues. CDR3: CARRDRDSHEQYF. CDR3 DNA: TGTGCCAGAAGGGACAGGGACTCCCACGAGCAGTACTTC.

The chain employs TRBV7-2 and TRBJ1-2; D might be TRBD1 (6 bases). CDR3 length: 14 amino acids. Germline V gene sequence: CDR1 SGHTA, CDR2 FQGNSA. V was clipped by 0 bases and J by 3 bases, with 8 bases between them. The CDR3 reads CASSLAEGDYGYTF. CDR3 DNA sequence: TGTGCCAGCAGCTTAGCGGAGGGGGACTATGGCTACACCTTC.

CDR3 bases: TGTGCCAGCAGTTTCCAGGGGTCCTATGGCTACACCTTC. Translating it yields CASSFQGSYGYTF. V gene TRBV27 combines with J gene TRBJ1-2, with D possibly matching TRBD1 (6 bases). V lost 3 bases and J 4 bases, leaving 9 bases between the germline ends. Looked up from germline, CDR1 is MNHEY and CDR2 is SMNVEV (reference sequence). The CDR3 is made up of 13 amino acids.

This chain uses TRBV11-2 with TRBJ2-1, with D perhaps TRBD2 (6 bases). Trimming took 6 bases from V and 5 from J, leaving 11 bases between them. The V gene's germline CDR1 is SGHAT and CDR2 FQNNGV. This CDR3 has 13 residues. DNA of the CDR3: TGTGCCAGCAGTCCCGGGACTCACAATGAGCAGTTCTTC. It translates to CASSPGTHNEQFF. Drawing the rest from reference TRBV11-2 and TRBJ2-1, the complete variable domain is EAGVAQSPRYKIIEKRQSVAFWCNPISGHATLYWYQQILGQGPKLLIQFQNNGVVDDSQLPKDRFSAERLKGVDSTLKIQPAKLEDSAVYLCASSPGTHNEQFFGPGTRLTVL.

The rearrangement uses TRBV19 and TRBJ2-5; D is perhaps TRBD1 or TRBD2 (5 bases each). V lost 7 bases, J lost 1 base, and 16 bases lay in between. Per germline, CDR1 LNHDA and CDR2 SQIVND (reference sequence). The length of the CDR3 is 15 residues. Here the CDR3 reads CASTRGTSFQETQYF. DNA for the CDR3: TGTGCCAGTACCAGAGGGACGTCTTTCCAAGAGACCCAGTACTTC.

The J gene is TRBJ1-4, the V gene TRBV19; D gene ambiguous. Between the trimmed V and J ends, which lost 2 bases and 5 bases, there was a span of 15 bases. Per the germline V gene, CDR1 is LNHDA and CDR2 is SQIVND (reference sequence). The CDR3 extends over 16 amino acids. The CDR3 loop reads CASSISSRSMNEKLFF. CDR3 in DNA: TGTGCCAGTAGTATATCCTCCCGGAGTATGAATGAAAAACTGTTTTTT.

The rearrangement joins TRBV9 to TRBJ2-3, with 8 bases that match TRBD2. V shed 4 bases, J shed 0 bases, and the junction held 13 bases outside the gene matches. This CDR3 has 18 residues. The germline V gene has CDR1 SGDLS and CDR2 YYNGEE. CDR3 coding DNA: TGTGCCAGCAGCCACCGATACCTTAGCGGGGAGAGCACAGATACGCAGTATTTT. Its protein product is CASSHRYLSGESTDTQYF. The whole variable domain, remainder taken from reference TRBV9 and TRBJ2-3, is DSGVTQTPKHLITATGQRVTLRCSPRSGDLSVYWYQQSLDQGLQFLIQYYNGEERAKGNILERFSAQQFPDLHSELNLSSLELGDSALYFCASSHRYLSGESTDTQYFGPGTRLTVL.

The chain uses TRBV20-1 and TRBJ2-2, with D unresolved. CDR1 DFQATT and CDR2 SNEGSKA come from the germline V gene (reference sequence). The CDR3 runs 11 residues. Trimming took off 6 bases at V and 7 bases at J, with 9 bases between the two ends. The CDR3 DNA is TGCAGTGCCCCTTCGAGCGGGGAGCTGTTTTTT. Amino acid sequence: CSAPSSGELFF.

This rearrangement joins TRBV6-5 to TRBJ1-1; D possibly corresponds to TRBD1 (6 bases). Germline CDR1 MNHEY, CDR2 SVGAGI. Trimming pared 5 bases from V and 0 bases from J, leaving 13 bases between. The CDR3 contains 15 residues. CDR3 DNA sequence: TGTGCCAGCAGTGCATCACAGGGCCTGAACACTGAAGCTTTCTTT. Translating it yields CASSASQGLNTEAFF.

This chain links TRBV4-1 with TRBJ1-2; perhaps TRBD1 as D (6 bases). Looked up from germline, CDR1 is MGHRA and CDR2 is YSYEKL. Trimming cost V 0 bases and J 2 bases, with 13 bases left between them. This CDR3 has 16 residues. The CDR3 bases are TGCGCCAGCAGCCAAGAAAAAAGGGGGTTGAACTATGGCTACACCTTC. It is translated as CASSQEKRGLNYGYTF.

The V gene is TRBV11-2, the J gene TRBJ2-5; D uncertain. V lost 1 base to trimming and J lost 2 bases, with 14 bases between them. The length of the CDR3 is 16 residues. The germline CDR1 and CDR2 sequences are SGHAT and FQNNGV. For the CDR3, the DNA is TGTGCCAGCAGCTTAGTAGGTTTAGGCTTGCAAGAGACCCAGTACTTC. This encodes CASSLVGLGLQETQYF.

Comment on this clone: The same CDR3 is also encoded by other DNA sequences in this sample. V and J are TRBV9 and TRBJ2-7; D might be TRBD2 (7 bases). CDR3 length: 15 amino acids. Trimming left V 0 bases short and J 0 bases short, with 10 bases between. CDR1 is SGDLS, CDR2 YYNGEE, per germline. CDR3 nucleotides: TGTGCCAGCAGCGTAGCGGCGGGGGCCTCCTACGAGCAGTACTTC. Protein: CASSVAAGASYEQYF. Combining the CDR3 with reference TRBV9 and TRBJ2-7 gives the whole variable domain DSGVTQTPKHLITATGQRVTLRCSPRSGDLSVYWYQQSLDQGLQFLIQYYNGEERAKGNILERFSAQQFPDLHSELNLSSLELGDSALYFCASSVAAGASYEQYFGPGTRLTVT.

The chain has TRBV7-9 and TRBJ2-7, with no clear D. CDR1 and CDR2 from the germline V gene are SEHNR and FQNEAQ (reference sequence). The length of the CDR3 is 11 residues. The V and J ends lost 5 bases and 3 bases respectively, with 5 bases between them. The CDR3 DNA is TGTGCCAGCAGCCCCGACTACGAGCAGTACTTC. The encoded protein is CASSPDYEQYF.

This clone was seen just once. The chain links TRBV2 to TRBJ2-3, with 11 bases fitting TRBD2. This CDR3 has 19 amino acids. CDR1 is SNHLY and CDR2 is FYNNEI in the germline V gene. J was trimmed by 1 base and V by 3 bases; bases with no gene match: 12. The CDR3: CASSESLAGGSYGTDTQYF. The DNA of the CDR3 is TGTGCCAGCAGTGAGTCCCTAGCGGGGGGCTCCTACGGCACAGATACGCAGTATTTT.

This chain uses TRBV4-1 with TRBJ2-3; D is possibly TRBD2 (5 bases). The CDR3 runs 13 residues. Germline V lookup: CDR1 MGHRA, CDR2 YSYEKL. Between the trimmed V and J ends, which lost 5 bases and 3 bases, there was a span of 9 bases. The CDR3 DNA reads TGCGCCAGCAGCTTTACGGGGACAGATACGCAGTATTTT. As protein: CASSFTGTDTQYF.

CDR3 DNA: TGTGCCAGCAGCACAGGCCGGGACTACGGTCCCAACCGGGGACTTTTCGAGCAGTACTTC. Translated, it gives CASSTGRDYGPNRGLFEQYF. The rearrangement joins TRBV2 to TRBJ2-7; 7 nucleotides line up with TRBD2. This CDR3 has 20 residues. The J segment lost 6 bases and the V segment lost 6 bases, leaving 29 bases of the junction unmatched. Germline V gives CDR1 SNHLY, CDR2 FYNNEI. The variable domain in full, with the rest retrieved from reference TRBV2 and TRBJ2-7, is EPEVTQTPSHQVTQMGQEVILRCVPISNHLYFYWYRQILGQKVEFLVSFYNNEISEKSEIFDDQFSVERPDGSNFTLKIRSTKLEDSAMYFCASSTGRDYGPNRGLFEQYFGPGTRLTVT.

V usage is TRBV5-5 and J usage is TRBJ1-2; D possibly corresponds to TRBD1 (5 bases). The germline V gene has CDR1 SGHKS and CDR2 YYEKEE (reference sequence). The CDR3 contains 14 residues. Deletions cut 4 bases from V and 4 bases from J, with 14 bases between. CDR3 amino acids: CASSPDLGGYGYTF. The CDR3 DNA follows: TGTGCCAGCAGCCCGGACCTGGGGGGCTATGGCTACACCTTC.

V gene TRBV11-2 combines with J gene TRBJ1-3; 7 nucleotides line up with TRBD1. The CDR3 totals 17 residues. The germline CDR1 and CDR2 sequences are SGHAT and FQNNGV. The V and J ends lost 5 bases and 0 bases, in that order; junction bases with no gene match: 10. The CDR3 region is CASSPRQTGTSGNTIYF. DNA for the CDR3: TGTGCCAGCAGCCCCCGTCAGACAGGGACCTCTGGAAACACCATATATTTT.

CDR3 loop: CASSWDGGSYEQYF. Here the CDR3 DNA reads TGTGCCAGTAGCTGGGACGGTGGGTCCTACGAGCAGTACTTC. The chain employs TRBV19 and TRBJ2-7; the D gene could be TRBD1 or TRBD2 (5 bases each). CDR1 LNHDA and CDR2 SQIVND come from the germline V gene (reference sequence). This CDR3 is 14 amino acids long. The ends were cut back, 6 bases at V and 1 base at J, with 13 bases in the middle. The whole variable domain, remainder taken from reference TRBV19 and TRBJ2-7, is DGGITQSPKYLFRKEGQNVTLSCEQNLNHDAMYWYRQDPGQGLRLIYYSQIVNDFQKGDIAEGYSVSREKKESFPLTVTSAQKNPTAFYLCASSWDGGSYEQYFGPGTRLTVT.

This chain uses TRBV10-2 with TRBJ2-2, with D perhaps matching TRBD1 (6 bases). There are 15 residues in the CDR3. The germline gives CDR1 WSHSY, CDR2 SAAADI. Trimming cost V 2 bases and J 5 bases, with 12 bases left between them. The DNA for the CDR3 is TGCGCCAGCAGTGAGCTGGGGGCGGAAACCGGGGAGCTGTTTTTT. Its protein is CASSELGAETGELFF.

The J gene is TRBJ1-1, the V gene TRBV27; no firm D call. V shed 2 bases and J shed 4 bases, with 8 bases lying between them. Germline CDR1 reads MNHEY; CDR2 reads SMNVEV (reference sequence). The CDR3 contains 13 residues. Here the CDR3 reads CASSLQQGTEAFF. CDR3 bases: TGTGCCAGCAGTTTACAACAAGGCACTGAAGCTTTCTTT.

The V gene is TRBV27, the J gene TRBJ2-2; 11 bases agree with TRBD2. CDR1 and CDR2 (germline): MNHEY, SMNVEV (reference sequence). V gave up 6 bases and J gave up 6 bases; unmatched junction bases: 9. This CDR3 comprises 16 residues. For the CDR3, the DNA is TGTGCCAGCAGGATAGTAGCGGGGGGGCTCGCCGGGGAGCTGTTTTTT. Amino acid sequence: CASRIVAGGLAGELFF.